One T cell receptor beta chain is described in this entry. Patients in Seattle were enrolled during active infection, then followed longitudinally. The CDR3 has 10 residues. This record belongs to a study of blood T cell repertoires in COVID-19. Under the authors' procedure: Estimates of nucleated cell counts were drawn from the amplification of reference gene primers. The protocol was immunoSEQ multiplex PCR, while the TCRdb copy is restricted to in-frame clones and leaves out a portion. V and J calls and clone size are copied from that table; D and trimming were computed from the DNA. The sample includes about 100,000 clones, approximately 92% of them seen just once.

V usage is TRBV21-1 and J usage is TRBJ1-5. TRBV21-1 is reported as a pseudogene. This sequence originates from a woman in her fifties or sixties with COVID-19, enrolled during active disease. Sequences were obtained from peripheral blood. CDR3 amino acids: CASSWSDLYF. In DNA form, the CDR3 reads TGTGCCAGCAGCTGGTCTGACTTGTATTTT.